The 9 T cell receptor beta chains listed next were all sequenced from one sample in a study of T cells in Graves' hyperthyroidism and ophthalmopathy. RNA transcripts gave rise to amplified TCR beta CDR3 regions. First-round RT-PCR targeting the TCR CDR3 was performed with the HTBI primer set. TCRdb analysed the multiplex PCR reads with MiXCR anew, one entry per CDR3 protein. The sample holds over 450,000 distinct CDR3 sequences, around 14% seen once. Sample: blood. Receptor source: a woman aged 18-35 years with Graves' hyperthyroidism.

This clonotype was detected many times. The CDR3 region is CASSPQGGYSNQPQHF. The DNA for the CDR3 is TGTGCCAGCAGCCCACAGGGGGGGTATAGCAATCAGCCCCAGCATTTT. This chain links TRBV7-8 with TRBJ1-5; 8 bases fit TRBD1. Germline V CDR1 and CDR2: SGHVS, FQNEAQ. The CDR3 is made up of 16 amino acids. The junction had 6 bases not matched to a gene; V was cut back by 5 bases and J by 0 bases.

This clonotype has a count of ten or more. The chain employs TRBV20-1 and TRBJ2-7; the match to TRBD2 covers 11 bases. V trimming: 4 bases; J trimming: 4 bases; junction bases outside the gene matches: 9. CDR3 length: 15 amino acids. Germline CDR1 DFQATT, CDR2 SNEGSKA (reference sequence). Written as DNA, the CDR3 is TGCAGTGCTACTGACCTAGCGGGAGGTGGATACGAGCAGTACGTC. This translates into CSATDLAGGGYEQYV.

This clonotype was detected many times. The chain uses TRBV27 and TRBJ2-7; maybe TRBD2 (5 bases). Trimming stripped 4 bases from V and 6 bases from J, with 13 bases between. Germline V lookup: CDR1 MNHEY, CDR2 SMNVEV (reference sequence). The CDR3 contains 13 residues. DNA for the CDR3: TGTGCCAGCAGTTATGTGTCGAGGGCCGAGCAGTACGTC. Its translation is CASSYVSRAEQYV.

This clonotype was observed at least ten times. The gene calls are TRBV3-1 and TRBJ2-2; 9 nucleotides match TRBD1. V lost 1 base to trimming and J lost 0 bases; unmatched junction nucleotides: 6. Germline CDR1 LGHDT, CDR2 YNNKEL (reference sequence). The CDR3 sequence is 18 residues long. Here the CDR3 DNA reads TGTGCCAGCAGCCAAGTAATCGGACAGGGGACGAACACCGGGGAGCTGTTTTTT. This gives the protein CASSQVIGQGTNTGELFF.

This clonotype was seen repeatedly, ten times or more. The chain combines TRBV7-8 with TRBJ2-3, with 7 bases identical to TRBD1. V lost 2 bases to trimming and J lost 0 bases; unmatched junction nucleotides: 11. The V gene's germline CDR1 is SGHVS and CDR2 FQNEAQ. This CDR3 spans 18 amino acids. Here the CDR3 reads CASSLRPGTASSTDTQYF. The CDR3 bases are TGTGCCAGCAGCTTAAGACCCGGGACAGCTAGTAGCACAGATACGCAGTATTTT.

This clonotype was seen a few times. The V call is TRBV9, the J call TRBJ2-1; 10 bases are shared with TRBD2. From germline, CDR1 is SGDLS and CDR2 YYNGEE. The V gene end was trimmed by 0 bases and the J gene end by 0 bases; junction bases not matched to a gene: 9. The CDR3 contains 19 residues. Here the CDR3 DNA reads TGTGCCAGCAGCGTAGATGAGGCTAGCGGGAGAATCTCCTACAATGAGCAGTTCTTC. It codes for CASSVDEASGRISYNEQFF. The variable domain in full, with the rest retrieved from reference TRBV9 and TRBJ2-1, is DSGVTQTPKHLITATGQRVTLRCSPRSGDLSVYWYQQSLDQGLQFLIQYYNGEERAKGNILERFSAQQFPDLHSELNLSSLELGDSALYFCASSVDEASGRISYNEQFFGPGTRLTVL.

This chain links TRBV20-1 with TRBJ2-3; D could derive from TRBD1 or TRBD2 (5 bases each). The V end was cut by 2 bases, the J end by 0 bases, with 9 bases between. This CDR3 spans 14 amino acids. Germline-derived CDR1 and CDR2 are DFQATT and SNEGSKA (reference sequence). In nucleotides, the CDR3 is TGCAGTGCTAGATCTTGGGACAGCACAGATACGCAGTATTTT. Protein product: CSARSWDSTDTQYF.

Ten or more counts support this clonotype. The rearrangement joins TRBV3-1 to TRBJ1-1; D ambiguous. The CDR3 runs to 13 residues. Trimming removed 2 bases from V and 5 bases from J, with 9 bases in between. Germline CDR1 is LGHDT and CDR2 is YNNKEL (reference sequence). CDR3 sequence reads: CASSQFAGTEAFF. In DNA form, the CDR3 reads TGTGCCAGCAGCCAATTCGCGGGGACTGAAGCTTTCTTT.

This clonotype was counted many times. The V gene is TRBV7-9, the J gene TRBJ2-2; D could derive from TRBD1 or TRBD2 (5 bases each). There are 13 residues in the CDR3. Germline assignment: CDR1 SEHNR and CDR2 FQNEAQ (reference sequence). V was cut by 5 bases and J by 6 bases, with 10 bases left in between. In nucleotides, the CDR3 is TGTGCCAGCAGCCCACAGGAGGCCGGGGAGCTGTTTTTT. Translated: CASSPQEAGELFF.